These T cell receptor beta chains were read from a single sample in a study of identical twins. TCRdb re-called the 5' RACE reads with MiXCR, one entry per CDR3 protein. The sample holds 700,000 or so distinct CDR3 sequences; 21% are singletons and the top ten take 4% to 5.5%. Separately, the same data were catalogued under a study of T cells expressing NK-cell markers.

The material sequenced was PBMCs. The receptors were gathered from a woman aged 18 to 35 in good health. Each CDR3 is given with its conserved first and last residue. A D gene is named only where the DNA matches it firmly. The size entry is marked missing in some rows and otherwise reads once, few, many or a size class.

D gene: .
V gene: TRBV4-1
CDR3 length: 14
J gene: TRBJ2-1
clone size: .
CDR3 DNA: TGCGCCAGCAGCCCCCGGGAAGGGAAAAATGAGCAGTTCTTC
CDR3 protein: CASSPREGKNEQFF

D gene: .
V gene: TRBV11-2
CDR3 length: 12
J gene: TRBJ2-1
clone size: .
CDR3 DNA: TGTGCCAGCAGCTTAGTCAGTGGGGCTGGGTTCTTC
CDR3 protein: CASSLVSGAGFF

D gene: TRBD2
V gene: TRBV7-2
CDR3 length: 15
J gene: TRBJ2-7
clone size: few
CDR3 DNA: TGTGCCAGCAGCGGGACTAGCGGGATCGTCTACGAGCAGTACTTC
CDR3 protein: CASSGTSGIVYEQYF

D gene: TRBD1
V gene: TRBV5-1
CDR3 length: 14
J gene: TRBJ1-1
clone size: .
CDR3 DNA: TGCGCCAGCAGTTGGGACAGGGCTACCACTGAAGCTTTCTTT
CDR3 protein: CASSWDRATTEAFF

D gene: TRBD1
V gene: TRBV5-1
CDR3 length: 16
J gene: TRBJ2-1
clone size: once
CDR3 DNA: TGCGCCAGCAGCTTGGGGGGGACAGGGTTCAACAATGAGCAGTTCTTC
CDR3 protein: CASSLGGTGFNNEQFF

D gene: TRBD2
V gene: TRBV9
CDR3 length: 15
J gene: TRBJ2-3
clone size: few
CDR3 DNA: TGTGCCAGCAGCGTCCAAACTAGCGGCACAGATACGCAGTATTTT
CDR3 protein: CASSVQTSGTDTQYF

D gene: TRBD2
V gene: TRBV20-1
CDR3 length: 14
J gene: TRBJ2-7
clone size: .
CDR3 DNA: TGCAGTGCTCTACTAGCGGGACGATCCCTCGAGCAGTACTTC
CDR3 protein: CSALLAGRSLEQYF

D gene: .
V gene: TRBV7-2
CDR3 length: 15
J gene: TRBJ2-3
clone size: few
CDR3 DNA: TGTGCCAGCAGCTTGAATCTGCCAGGGTTAGATACGCAGTATTTT
CDR3 protein: CASSLNLPGLDTQYF

D gene: TRBD1
V gene: TRBV6-1
CDR3 length: 15
J gene: TRBJ1-2
clone size: .
CDR3 DNA: TGTGCCAGCACCCTACAGGGGTCTTCCCTTTCTGGCTACACCTTC
CDR3 protein: CASTLQGSSLSGYTF

D gene: .
V gene: TRBV9
CDR3 length: 13
J gene: TRBJ1-1
clone size: few
CDR3 DNA: TGTGCCAGCAGCCCGGGACCTTATGATGAAGCTTTCTTT
CDR3 protein: CASSPGPYDEAFF

D gene: TRBD2
V gene: TRBV4-2
CDR3 length: 18
J gene: TRBJ2-3
clone size: .
CDR3 DNA: TGTGCCAGCAGCCCCGTCCCGCTACTAGCGGGGTATGGAGATACGCAGTATTTT
CDR3 protein: CASSPVPLLAGYGDTQYF

D gene: TRBD2
V gene: TRBV29-1
CDR3 length: 14
J gene: TRBJ2-3
clone size: .
CDR3 DNA: TGCAGCGTTTATCGAGCGGGAAACACAGATACGCAGTATTTT
CDR3 protein: CSVYRAGNTDTQYF

D gene: .
V gene: TRBV9
CDR3 length: 16
J gene: TRBJ2-5
clone size: .
CDR3 DNA: TGTGCCAGCAGCGTAGCCCTCACGGGCCCCGTCGAGACCCAGTACTTC
CDR3 protein: CASSVALTGPVETQYF

D gene: .
V gene: TRBV27
CDR3 length: 13
J gene: TRBJ2-1
clone size: .
CDR3 DNA: TGTGCCAGCAGTTTTGTGGGAGCCTATGAGCAGTTCTTC
CDR3 protein: CASSFVGAYEQFF

D gene: .
V gene: TRBV20-1
CDR3 length: 13
J gene: TRBJ1-4
clone size: .
CDR3 DNA: TGCAGTGCTAGAGATGTTCAAAAAGAAAAACTGTTTTTT
CDR3 protein: CSARDVQKEKLFF

D gene: TRBD1
V gene: TRBV5-4
CDR3 length: 14
J gene: TRBJ1-2
clone size: few
CDR3 DNA: TGTGCCAGCAGCCAGCTACAGGGGAACTATGGCTACACCTTC
CDR3 protein: CASSQLQGNYGYTF

D gene: .
V gene: TRBV18
CDR3 length: 15
J gene: TRBJ2-7
clone size: .
CDR3 DNA: TGTGCCAGCTCACAAGGCGTCCTACGCACCTACGAGCAGTACTTC
CDR3 protein: CASSQGVLRTYEQYF

D gene: TRBD1
V gene: TRBV9
CDR3 length: 14
J gene: TRBJ2-2
clone size: many
CDR3 DNA: TGTGCCAGCAGCGATGACAGGGGCGCCGGGGAGCTGTTTTTT
CDR3 protein: CASSDDRGAGELFF

D gene: .
V gene: TRBV5-1
CDR3 length: 15
J gene: TRBJ2-5
clone size: .
CDR3 DNA: TGCGCCAGCAGCCGCGGAGACAGTGAAAAAGAGACCCAGTACTTC
CDR3 protein: CASSRGDSEKETQYF

D gene: .
V gene: TRBV7-2
CDR3 length: 12
J gene: TRBJ2-3
clone size: few
CDR3 DNA: TGTGCCAGCAGCTGGGGACCAGATACGCAGTATTTT
CDR3 protein: CASSWGPDTQYF

D gene: .
V gene: TRBV29-1
CDR3 length: 12
J gene: TRBJ2-2
clone size: .
CDR3 DNA: TGCAGCGGAGGCCGGAACACCGGGGAGCTGTTTTTT
CDR3 protein: CSGGRNTGELFF

D gene: .
V gene: TRBV20-1
CDR3 length: 13
J gene: TRBJ1-4
clone size: .
CDR3 DNA: TGCAGCGCCCATTGGACAGTGAATGAAAAACTGTTTTTT
CDR3 protein: CSAHWTVNEKLFF

D gene: .
V gene: TRBV10-3
CDR3 length: 12
J gene: TRBJ2-5
clone size: .
CDR3 DNA: TGTGCCATCAGTGTCGACATGGGAACCCAGTACTTC
CDR3 protein: CAISVDMGTQYF

D gene: TRBD1
V gene: TRBV5-1
CDR3 length: 14
J gene: TRBJ2-1
clone size: .
CDR3 DNA: TGCGCCAGCAAGGGACAGCTACGTAACAATGAGCAGTTCTTC
CDR3 protein: CASKGQLRNNEQFF

D gene: .
V gene: TRBV9
CDR3 length: 14
J gene: TRBJ2-1
clone size: .
CDR3 DNA: TGTGCCAGCAGCCCGGAGGTGACCCACAATGAGCAGTTCTTC
CDR3 protein: CASSPEVTHNEQFF

D gene: .
V gene: TRBV29-1
CDR3 length: 14
J gene: TRBJ2-7
clone size: .
CDR3 DNA: TGCAGCGTTGATGTGGGGGTACACTCCTACGAGCAGTACTTC
CDR3 protein: CSVDVGVHSYEQYF

D gene: TRBD2
V gene: TRBV6-5
CDR3 length: 15
J gene: TRBJ2-1
clone size: few
CDR3 DNA: TGTGCCAGCAGTTACTCCCTAGCGGGAGTCAATGAGCAGTTCTTC
CDR3 protein: CASSYSLAGVNEQFF

D gene: TRBD2
V gene: TRBV7-2
CDR3 length: 15
J gene: TRBJ2-3
clone size: few
CDR3 DNA: TGTGCCAGCAGCACCGAACATGGCGGGAGAGATACGCAGTATTTT
CDR3 protein: CASSTEHGGRDTQYF

D gene: .
V gene: TRBV7-3
CDR3 length: 21
J gene: TRBJ2-6
clone size: .
CDR3 DNA: TGTGCCAGCAGCCTTCACGGACTGGGAGGAATTAGAGGCTCTGGGGCCAACGTCCTGACTTTC
CDR3 protein: CASSLHGLGGIRGSGANVLTF

D gene: .
V gene: TRBV19
CDR3 length: 16
J gene: TRBJ2-1
clone size: .
CDR3 DNA: TGTGCCAGTAGTATAGAGCCCGGGGGGCGGTACAATGAGCAGTTCTTC
CDR3 protein: CASSIEPGGRYNEQFF

D gene: .
V gene: TRBV20-1
CDR3 length: 15
J gene: TRBJ2-4
clone size: many
CDR3 DNA: TGCAGTGCTAGAGATGTGGGGATAGCCAAAAACATTCAGTACTTC
CDR3 protein: CSARDVGIAKNIQYF

D gene: .
V gene: TRBV29-1
CDR3 length: 11
J gene: TRBJ2-3
clone size: .
CDR3 DNA: TGCAGCGTAGGCACGAGGGATACGCAGTATTTT
CDR3 protein: CSVGTRDTQYF

D gene: .
V gene: TRBV4-3
CDR3 length: 15
J gene: TRBJ2-5
clone size: few
CDR3 DNA: TGCGCCAGCAGCCAGTTCCCGACAGGCTTGGGGACCCAGTACTTC
CDR3 protein: CASSQFPTGLGTQYF

D gene: .
V gene: TRBV15
CDR3 length: 17
J gene: TRBJ2-1
clone size: .
CDR3 DNA: TGTGCCACCAGCGATGAGTCACTAGGGTCGGCCTACAATGAGCAGTTCTTC
CDR3 protein: CATSDESLGSAYNEQFF

D gene: .
V gene: TRBV20-1
CDR3 length: 12
J gene: TRBJ2-1
clone size: .
CDR3 DNA: TGCAGTGCTTCGACTGGTTACAATGAGCAGTTCTTC
CDR3 protein: CSASTGYNEQFF

D gene: .
V gene: TRBV27
CDR3 length: 13
J gene: TRBJ2-7
clone size: few
CDR3 DNA: TGTGCCAGCAGTACGGGACTTAGGATAAGGCAGTACTTC
CDR3 protein: CASSTGLRIRQYF

D gene: TRBD2
V gene: TRBV5-1
CDR3 length: 17
J gene: TRBJ2-7
clone size: few
CDR3 DNA: TGCGCCAGCAGCTTGGAGGGTCGGGGACTAGCCACCTACGAGCAGTACTTC
CDR3 protein: CASSLEGRGLATYEQYF

D gene: .
V gene: TRBV20-1
CDR3 length: 13
J gene: TRBJ2-7
clone size: few
CDR3 DNA: TGCAGTGCTAGAGATAGTGACTACTACGAGCAGTACTTC
CDR3 protein: CSARDSDYYEQYF

D gene: .
V gene: TRBV20-1
CDR3 length: 14
J gene: TRBJ2-2
clone size: few
CDR3 DNA: TGCAGTGCAAAGCGGCTGTCGAACACCGGGGAGCTGTTTTTT
CDR3 protein: CSAKRLSNTGELFF

D gene: .
V gene: TRBV5-1
CDR3 length: 14
J gene: TRBJ2-5
clone size: few
CDR3 DNA: TGCGCCAGCAGCTTGCCGAGGCGCCAAGAGACCCAGTACTTC
CDR3 protein: CASSLPRRQETQYF

D gene: TRBD2
V gene: TRBV6-5
CDR3 length: 15
J gene: TRBJ2-5
clone size: few
CDR3 DNA: TGTGCCAGCAGTTACGCGGGAGCGGGACCAGAGACCCAGTACTTC
CDR3 protein: CASSYAGAGPETQYF

D gene: .
V gene: TRBV20-1
CDR3 length: 13
J gene: TRBJ2-7
clone size: .
CDR3 DNA: TGCAGTGCCAACCGGGACCCCACCCCCGAGCAGTACTTC
CDR3 protein: CSANRDPTPEQYF